This T cell receptor (beta chain) emerged from a study of response to subunit inactivated influenza vaccine. Germline CDR1 and CDR2: SQVTM and ANQGSEA. The CDR3 has 14 amino acids. Trimming removed 2 bases from V and 3 bases from J, with 13 bases in between. TCRdb re-derived calls from the RT-PCR reads in MiXCR, one entry per CDR3 protein. The repertoire holds hundreds of thousands of distinct CDR3 sequences, with 6.5% to 8% as singletons. Sequencing used PBMCs from blood, obtained 23 to 25 months after vaccination. This receptor was taken from a man aged 45 to 75 who received an inactivated influenza vaccine. This chain joins TRBV29-1 and TRBJ1-2, with D tentatively TRBD1 (5 bases). This CDR3 reads CSVEPTGSDYGYTF. CDR3 coding DNA: TGCAGCGTTGAACCCACAGGATCAGACTATGGCTACACCTTC.